Listed here is a single T cell receptor beta chain. The specificity of this receptor is unknown. Base qualities are not at hand, and no much larger clone is one base apart. The sample originates from a study of blood T cell repertoires in COVID-19 (TCRdb year 2020). At the level of the whole study: Samples from collaborators originated in the United States, Italy and Spain and spanned both the acute and convalescent phases of COVID-19. The prospective study material was composed of cDNA or gDNA derived from T cells, B-cell-depleted T cells, or PBMCs. Deeply sampled blood TCRbeta repertoires from subjects exposed to, actively infected with, or recovered from COVID-19 were included in the dataset. The repertoires were made available in a free public database intended to serve as a resource for research on the immune response to SARS-CoV-2. The samples were drawn from two sources: the first 160 participants of the ongoing ImmuneRACE study, and 950 to 1,500 subjects contributed by 6 global collaborators. Sample metadata almost always included a de-identified subject ID, COVID-19 status, age in years and sex. Where available, HLA class I and class II types were obtained from metadata supplied by the sample provider rather than from assay-based typing. What the work shows at the level of the full study, not this receptor alone: How much clinical and demographic metadata was included differed by source and by participant, and the metadata was provided uncurated.

The immunoSEQ Assay, a bias-controlled multiplex PCR, was used to amplify TCRbeta CDR3 regions from genomic DNA. The original pipeline was this. Nucleated cell counts per sample were estimated from amplification of reference gene primers within the assay. Sequence reads were collapsed and filtered to measure the absolute abundance of every unique TCRbeta CDR3 rearrangement. For each sample, productive Simpson clonality was calculated as the square root of Simpson's diversity index over productive rearrangements. Sourced from immuneACCESS, this table was stored by TCRdb with only in-frame sequences that have V and J called. A share of the clones is absent; for the studies checked, an unresolved V gene accounts for under half, and the remainder has no known explanation. From that table come the V and J calls and clone size; the DNA was used to work out D and trimming. Present in this sample are 300,000 to 500,000 clones, around 87% of which were seen just once. The top ten hold roughly 0.97% of the sample.

From the germline V gene (reference sequence), CDR1 is SEHNR and CDR2 is FQNEAQ. The V end gives up 0 bases and the J end 10 bases, leaving 6 bases in the junction not matched to a gene. Its CDR3 holds 15 amino acids, cysteine through phenylalanine. Only CDR3 DNA is held: 45 bases, read in frame from base 1. Participants in the prospective study were enrolled through a virtual design, were aged 18 to 89 years, and lived in approximately 25 United States geographic areas. In the prospective study, cohorts were assigned on the basis of participant-reported clinical history obtained from a screening survey and a study questionnaire. Mobile phlebotomists in the prospective study collected whole blood, serum and a nasopharyngeal or oropharyngeal swab from every participant. Additional blood draws and questionnaires over an approximately 2-month period could optionally be provided by prospective study participants. Blood samples from the prospective study were shipped frozen or at room temperature prior to DNA extraction.

Sequenced: PBMCs or T cells enriched from blood (not recorded which). The chain couples TRBV7-9 to TRBJ1-6; TRBD1 matches 7 bases in the middle. The receptor was isolated from a woman aged 25-40 years with acute COVID-19. CDR3 sequence: CASSLAPGQKSPLHF. The nucleotide sequence reads TGTGCCAGCAGCTTAGCTCCGGGACAGAAATCACCCCTCCACTTT.